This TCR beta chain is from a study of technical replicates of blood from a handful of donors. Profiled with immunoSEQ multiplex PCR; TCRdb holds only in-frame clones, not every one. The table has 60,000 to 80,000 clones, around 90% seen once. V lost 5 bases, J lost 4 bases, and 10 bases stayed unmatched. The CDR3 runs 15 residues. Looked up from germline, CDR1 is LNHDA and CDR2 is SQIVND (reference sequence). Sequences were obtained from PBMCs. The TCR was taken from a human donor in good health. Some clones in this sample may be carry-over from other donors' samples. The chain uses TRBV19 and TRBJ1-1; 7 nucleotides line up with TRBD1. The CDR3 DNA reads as TGTGCCAGTAGTCCAAGACAGGGACGCGTCACTGAAGCTTTCTTT. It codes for CASSPRQGRVTEAFF.